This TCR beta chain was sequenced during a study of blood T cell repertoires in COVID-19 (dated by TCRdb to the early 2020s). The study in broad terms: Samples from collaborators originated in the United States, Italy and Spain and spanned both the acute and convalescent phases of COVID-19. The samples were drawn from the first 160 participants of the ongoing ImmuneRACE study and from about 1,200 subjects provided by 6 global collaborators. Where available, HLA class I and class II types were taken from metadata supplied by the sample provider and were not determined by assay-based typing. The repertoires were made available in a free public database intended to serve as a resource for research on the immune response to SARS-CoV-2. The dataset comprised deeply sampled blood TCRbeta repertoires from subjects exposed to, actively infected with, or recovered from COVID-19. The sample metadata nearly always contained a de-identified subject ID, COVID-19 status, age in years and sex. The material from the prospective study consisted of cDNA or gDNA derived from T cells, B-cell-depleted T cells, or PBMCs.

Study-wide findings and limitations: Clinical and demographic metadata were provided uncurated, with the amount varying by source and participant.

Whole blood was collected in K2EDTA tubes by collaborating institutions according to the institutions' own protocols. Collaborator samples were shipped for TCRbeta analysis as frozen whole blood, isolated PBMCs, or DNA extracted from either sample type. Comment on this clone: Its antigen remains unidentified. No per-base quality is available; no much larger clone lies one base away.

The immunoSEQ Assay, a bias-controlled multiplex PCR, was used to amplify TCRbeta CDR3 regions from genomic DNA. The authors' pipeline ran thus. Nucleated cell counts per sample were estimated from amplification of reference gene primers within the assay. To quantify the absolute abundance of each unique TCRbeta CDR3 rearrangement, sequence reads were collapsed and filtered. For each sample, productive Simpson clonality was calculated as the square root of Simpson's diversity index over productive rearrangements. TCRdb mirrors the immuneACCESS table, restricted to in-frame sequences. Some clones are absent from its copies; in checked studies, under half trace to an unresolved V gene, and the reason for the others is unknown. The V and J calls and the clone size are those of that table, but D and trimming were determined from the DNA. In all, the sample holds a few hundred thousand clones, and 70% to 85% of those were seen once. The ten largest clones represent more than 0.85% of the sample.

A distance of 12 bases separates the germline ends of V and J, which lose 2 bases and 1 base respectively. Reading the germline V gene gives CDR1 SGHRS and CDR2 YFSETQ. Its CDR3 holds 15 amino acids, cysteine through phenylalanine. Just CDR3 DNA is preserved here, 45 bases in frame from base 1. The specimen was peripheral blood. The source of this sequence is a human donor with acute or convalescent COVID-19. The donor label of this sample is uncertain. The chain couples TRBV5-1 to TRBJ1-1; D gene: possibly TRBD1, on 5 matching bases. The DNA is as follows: TGCGCCAGCAGCTTCTACGGGGGAGAGAACACTGAAGCTTTCTTT. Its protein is CASSFYGGENTEAFF.